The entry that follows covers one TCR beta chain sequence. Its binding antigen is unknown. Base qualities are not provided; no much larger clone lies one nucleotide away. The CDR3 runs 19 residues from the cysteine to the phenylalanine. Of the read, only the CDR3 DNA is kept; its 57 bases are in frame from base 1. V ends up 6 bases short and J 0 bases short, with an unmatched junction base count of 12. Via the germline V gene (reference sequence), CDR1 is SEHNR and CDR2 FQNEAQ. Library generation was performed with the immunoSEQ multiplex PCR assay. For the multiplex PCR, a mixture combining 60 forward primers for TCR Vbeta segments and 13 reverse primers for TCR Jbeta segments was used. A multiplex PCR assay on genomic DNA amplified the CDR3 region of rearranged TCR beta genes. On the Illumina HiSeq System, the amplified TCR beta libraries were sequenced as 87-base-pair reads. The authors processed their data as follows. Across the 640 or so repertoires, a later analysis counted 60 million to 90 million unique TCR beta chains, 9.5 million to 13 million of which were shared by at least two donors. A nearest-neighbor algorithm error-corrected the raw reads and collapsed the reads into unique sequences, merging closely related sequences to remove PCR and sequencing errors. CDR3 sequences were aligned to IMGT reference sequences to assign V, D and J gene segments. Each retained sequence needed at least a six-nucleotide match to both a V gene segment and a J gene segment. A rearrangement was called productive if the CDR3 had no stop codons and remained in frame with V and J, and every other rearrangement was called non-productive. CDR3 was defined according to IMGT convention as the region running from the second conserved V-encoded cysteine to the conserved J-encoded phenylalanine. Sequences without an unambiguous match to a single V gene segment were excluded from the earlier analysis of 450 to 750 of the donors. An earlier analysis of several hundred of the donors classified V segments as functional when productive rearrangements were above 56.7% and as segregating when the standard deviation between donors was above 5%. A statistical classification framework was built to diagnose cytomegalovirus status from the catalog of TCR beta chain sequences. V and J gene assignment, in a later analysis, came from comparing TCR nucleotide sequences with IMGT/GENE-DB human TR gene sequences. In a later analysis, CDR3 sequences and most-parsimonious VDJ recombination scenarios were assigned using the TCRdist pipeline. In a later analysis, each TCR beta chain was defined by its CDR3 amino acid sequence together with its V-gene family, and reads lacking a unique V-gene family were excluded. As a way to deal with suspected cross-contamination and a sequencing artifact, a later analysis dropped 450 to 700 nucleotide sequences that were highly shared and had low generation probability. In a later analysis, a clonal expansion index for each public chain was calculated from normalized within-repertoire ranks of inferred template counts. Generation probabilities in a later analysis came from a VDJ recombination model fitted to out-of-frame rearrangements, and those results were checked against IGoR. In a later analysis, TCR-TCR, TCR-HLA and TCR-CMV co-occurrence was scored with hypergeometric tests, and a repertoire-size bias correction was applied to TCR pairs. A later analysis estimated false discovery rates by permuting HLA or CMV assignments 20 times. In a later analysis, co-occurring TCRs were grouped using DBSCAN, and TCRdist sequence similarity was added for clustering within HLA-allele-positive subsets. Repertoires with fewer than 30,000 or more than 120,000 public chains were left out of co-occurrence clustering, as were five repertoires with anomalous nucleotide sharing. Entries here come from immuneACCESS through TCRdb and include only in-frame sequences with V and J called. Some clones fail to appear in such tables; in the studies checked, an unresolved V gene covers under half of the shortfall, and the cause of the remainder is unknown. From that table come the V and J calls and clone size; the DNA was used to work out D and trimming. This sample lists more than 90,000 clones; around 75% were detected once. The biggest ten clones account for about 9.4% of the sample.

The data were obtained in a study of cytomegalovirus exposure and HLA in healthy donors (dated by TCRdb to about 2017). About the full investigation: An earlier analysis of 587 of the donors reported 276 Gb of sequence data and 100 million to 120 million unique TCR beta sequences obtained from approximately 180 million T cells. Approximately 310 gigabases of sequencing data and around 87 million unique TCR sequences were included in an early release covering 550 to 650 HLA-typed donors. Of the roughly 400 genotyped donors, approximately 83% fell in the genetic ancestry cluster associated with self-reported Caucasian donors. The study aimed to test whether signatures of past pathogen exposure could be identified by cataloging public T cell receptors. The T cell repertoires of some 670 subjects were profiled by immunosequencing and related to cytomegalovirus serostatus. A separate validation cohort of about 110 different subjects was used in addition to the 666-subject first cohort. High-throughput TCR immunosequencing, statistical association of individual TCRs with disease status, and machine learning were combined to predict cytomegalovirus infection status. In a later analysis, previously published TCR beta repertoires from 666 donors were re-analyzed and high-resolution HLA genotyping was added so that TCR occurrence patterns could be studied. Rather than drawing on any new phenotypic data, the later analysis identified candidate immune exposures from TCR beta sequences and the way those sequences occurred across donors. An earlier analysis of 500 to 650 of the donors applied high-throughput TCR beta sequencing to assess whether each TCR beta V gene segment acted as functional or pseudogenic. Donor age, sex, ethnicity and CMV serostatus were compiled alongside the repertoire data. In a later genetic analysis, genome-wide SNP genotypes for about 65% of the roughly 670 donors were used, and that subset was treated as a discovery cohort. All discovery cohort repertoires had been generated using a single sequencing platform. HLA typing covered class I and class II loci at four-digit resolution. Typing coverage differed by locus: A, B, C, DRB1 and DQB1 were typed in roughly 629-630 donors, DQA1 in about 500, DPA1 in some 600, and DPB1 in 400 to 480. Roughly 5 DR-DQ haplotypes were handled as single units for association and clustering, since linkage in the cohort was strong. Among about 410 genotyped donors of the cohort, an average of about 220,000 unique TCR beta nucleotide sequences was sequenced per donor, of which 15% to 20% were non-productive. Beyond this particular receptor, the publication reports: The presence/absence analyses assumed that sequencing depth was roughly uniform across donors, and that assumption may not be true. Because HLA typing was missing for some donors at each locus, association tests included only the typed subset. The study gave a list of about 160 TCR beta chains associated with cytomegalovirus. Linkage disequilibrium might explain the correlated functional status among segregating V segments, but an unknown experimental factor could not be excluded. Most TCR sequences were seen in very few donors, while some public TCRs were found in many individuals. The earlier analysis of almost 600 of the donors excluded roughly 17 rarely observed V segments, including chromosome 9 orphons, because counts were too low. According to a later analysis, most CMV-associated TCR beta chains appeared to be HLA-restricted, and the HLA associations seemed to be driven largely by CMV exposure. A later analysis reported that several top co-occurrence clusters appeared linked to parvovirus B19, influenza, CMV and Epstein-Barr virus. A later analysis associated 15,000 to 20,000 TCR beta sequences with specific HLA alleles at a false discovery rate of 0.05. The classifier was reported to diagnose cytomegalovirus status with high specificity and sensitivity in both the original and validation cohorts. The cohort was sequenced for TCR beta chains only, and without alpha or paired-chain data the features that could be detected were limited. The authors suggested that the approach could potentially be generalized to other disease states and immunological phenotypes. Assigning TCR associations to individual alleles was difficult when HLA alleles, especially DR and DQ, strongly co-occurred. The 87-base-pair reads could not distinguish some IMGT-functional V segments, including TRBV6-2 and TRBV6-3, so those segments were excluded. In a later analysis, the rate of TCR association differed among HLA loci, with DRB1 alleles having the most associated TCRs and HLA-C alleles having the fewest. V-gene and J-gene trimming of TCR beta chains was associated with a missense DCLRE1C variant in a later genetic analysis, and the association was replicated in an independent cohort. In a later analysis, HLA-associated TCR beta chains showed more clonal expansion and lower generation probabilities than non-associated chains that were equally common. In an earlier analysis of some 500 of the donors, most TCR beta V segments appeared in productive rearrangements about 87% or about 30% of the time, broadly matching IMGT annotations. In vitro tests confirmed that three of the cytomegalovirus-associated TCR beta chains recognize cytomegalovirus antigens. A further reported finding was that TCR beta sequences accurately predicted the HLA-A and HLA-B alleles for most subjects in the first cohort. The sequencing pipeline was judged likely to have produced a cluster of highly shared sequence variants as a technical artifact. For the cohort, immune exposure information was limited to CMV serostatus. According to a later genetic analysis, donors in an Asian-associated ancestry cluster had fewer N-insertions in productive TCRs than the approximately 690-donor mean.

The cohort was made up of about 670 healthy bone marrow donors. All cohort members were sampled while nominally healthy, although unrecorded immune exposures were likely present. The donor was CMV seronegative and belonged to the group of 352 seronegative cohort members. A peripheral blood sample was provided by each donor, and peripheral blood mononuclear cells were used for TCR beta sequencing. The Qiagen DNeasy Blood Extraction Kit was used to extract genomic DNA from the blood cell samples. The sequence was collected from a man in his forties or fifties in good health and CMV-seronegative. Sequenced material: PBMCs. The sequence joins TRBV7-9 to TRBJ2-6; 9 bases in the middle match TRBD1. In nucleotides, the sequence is TGTGCCAGCAGATATCAGACCGGGACAGGGAGCTCTGGGGCCAACGTCCTGACTTTC. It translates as CASRYQTGTGSSGANVLTF.